This TCR beta chain was recorded in a study of CD8 T cells in ankylosing spondylitis. General study findings and limits: Reportedly, matched ankylosing spondylitis synovial fluid was significantly enriched for disease-linked clones.

TCRdb re-analysed the 5' RACE reads in MiXCR, keeping a single row per CDR3 protein. The sample consists of 350,000 to 450,000 distinct CDR3 sequences, roughly 20% of them appearing once. Of note for this clonotype: The antigen is unknown.

This TCR was recovered from a male donor with ankylosing spondylitis or in good health (not recorded which). Sequenced sample: blood, either unsorted or a sorted T cell fraction (not recorded which).

The CDR3 region has the DNA TGTGCCAGCAGCTATGACTGGGGGGGGACCTACGAGCAGTACTTC. Encoded protein: CASSYDWGGTYEQYF. The chain has TRBV7-2 and TRBJ2-7, with 7 bases matching TRBD2. Per the germline V gene, CDR1 is SGHTA and CDR2 is FQGNSA. V lost 4 bases to trimming and J lost 2 bases; unmatched junction nucleotides: 8. The CDR3 covers 15 residues. The complete variable domain, with remaining parts taken from reference TRBV7-2 and TRBJ2-7, reads GAGVSQSPSNKVTEKGKDVELRCDPISGHTALYWYRQSLGQGLEFLIYFQGNSAPDKSGLPSDRFSAERTGGSVSTLTIQRTQQEDSAVYLCASSYDWGGTYEQYFGPGTRLTVT.